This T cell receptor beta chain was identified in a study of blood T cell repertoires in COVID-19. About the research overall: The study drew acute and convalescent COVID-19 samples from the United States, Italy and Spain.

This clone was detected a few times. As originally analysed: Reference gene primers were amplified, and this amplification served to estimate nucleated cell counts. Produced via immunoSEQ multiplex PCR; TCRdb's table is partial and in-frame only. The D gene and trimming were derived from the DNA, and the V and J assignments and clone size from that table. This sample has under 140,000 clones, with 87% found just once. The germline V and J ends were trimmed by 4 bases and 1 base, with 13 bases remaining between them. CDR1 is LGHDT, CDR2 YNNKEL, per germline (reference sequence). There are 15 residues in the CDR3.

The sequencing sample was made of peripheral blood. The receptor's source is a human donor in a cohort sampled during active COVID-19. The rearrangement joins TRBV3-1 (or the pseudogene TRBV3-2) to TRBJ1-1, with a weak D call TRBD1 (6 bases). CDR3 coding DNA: TGTGCCAGCAGCCTATCCGGGACACCGAACACTGAAGCTTTCTTT. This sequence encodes CASSLSGTPNTEAFF.